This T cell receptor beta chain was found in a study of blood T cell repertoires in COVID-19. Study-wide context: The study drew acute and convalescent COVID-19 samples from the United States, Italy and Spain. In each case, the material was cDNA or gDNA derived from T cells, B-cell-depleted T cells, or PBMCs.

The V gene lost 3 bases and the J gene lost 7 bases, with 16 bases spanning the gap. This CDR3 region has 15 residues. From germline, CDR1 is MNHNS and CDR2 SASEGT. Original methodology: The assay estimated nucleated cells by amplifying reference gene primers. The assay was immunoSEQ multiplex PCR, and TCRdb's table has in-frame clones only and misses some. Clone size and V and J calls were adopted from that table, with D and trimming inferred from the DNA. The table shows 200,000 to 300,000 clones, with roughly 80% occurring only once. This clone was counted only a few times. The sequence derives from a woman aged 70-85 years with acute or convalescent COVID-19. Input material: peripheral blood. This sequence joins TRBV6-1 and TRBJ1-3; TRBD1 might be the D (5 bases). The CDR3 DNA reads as TGTGCCAGCAGTGAGTCACCGGGACTAGGGAACACCATATATTTT. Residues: CASSESPGLGNTIYF.